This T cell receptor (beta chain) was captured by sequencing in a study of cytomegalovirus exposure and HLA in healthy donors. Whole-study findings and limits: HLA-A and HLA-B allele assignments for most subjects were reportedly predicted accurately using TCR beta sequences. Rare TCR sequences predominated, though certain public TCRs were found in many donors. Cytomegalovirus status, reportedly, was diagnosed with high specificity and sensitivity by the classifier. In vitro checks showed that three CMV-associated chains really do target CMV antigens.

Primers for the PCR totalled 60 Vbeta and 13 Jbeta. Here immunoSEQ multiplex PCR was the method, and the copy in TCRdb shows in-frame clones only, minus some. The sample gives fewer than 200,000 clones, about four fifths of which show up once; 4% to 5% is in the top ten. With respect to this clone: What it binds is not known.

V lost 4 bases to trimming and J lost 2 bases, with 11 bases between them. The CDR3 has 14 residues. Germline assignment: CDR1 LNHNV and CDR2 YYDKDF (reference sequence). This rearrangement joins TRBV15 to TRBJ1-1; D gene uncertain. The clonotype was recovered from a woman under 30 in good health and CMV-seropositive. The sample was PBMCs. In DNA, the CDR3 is TGTGCCACCAGCACAGGAAGCGGAAACACTGAAGCTTTCTTT. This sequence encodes CATSTGSGNTEAFF.